Following are 32 T cell receptor beta chains from one sample sequenced in a study of blood T cell repertoires in COVID-19. This table comes from immunoSEQ multiplex PCR, and its TCRdb copy is limited to in-frame clones, with some not included. The data contain about 230,000 clones, 65% to 85% of them seen just once; the ten biggest clones take up around 30%. The sequenced sample was peripheral blood. The origin of the receptors is a man aged 40-49 years with acute or convalescent COVID-19.

This clone was recorded a few times. The rearrangement links TRBV18 to TRBJ2-5, with D tentatively TRBD2 (7 bases). V was trimmed by 3 bases and J by 5 bases, leaving 13 bases between them. The CDR3 is made up of 14 amino acids. The V gene's germline CDR1 is KGHSH and CDR2 LQKENI. CDR3 nucleotides: TGTGCCAGCTCACCCGGGGGGCCAACGGAGACCCAGTACTTC. Amino acids: CASSPGGPTETQYF.

V usage is TRBV3-1 (or the pseudogene TRBV3-2) and J usage is TRBJ1-2, with D possibly matching TRBD1 (5 bases). The CDR3 loop spans 14 amino acids. V lost 1 base, J lost 1 base, and 7 bases lay in between. The germline gives CDR1 LGHDT, CDR2 YNNKEL (reference sequence). The CDR3, as DNA: TGTGCCAGCAGCCAAGTGGACAATAACTATGGCTACACCTTC. It is translated as CASSQVDNNYGYTF.

The chain links TRBV5-1 to TRBJ2-7; D might be TRBD1 (6 bases). Trimming stripped 3 bases from V and 0 bases from J, with 16 bases between. The germline gives CDR1 SGHRS, CDR2 YFSETQ. The CDR3 covers 16 residues. The CDR3 region has the DNA TGCGCCAGCAGCTGGGGGCGAGTGAATTCCTCCTACGAGCAGTACTTC. Protein sequence: CASSWGRVNSSYEQYF.

This clone was recorded only once. The chain uses TRBV6-4 and TRBJ2-1; 13 bases are a match to TRBD2. V lost 0 bases, J lost 13 bases, and 3 bases stayed unmatched. CDR1 is MRHNA, CDR2 SNTAGT, per germline. CDR3 length equals 14 residues. The CDR3 reads CASSDSGTSGNQFF. Here the CDR3 DNA reads TGTGCCAGCAGTGACTCAGGGACTAGCGGGAATCAGTTCTTC.

This clone was recorded only once. V gene TRBV11-2 combines with J gene TRBJ2-7; D is unclear. This CDR3 is built from 14 residues. V dropped 3 bases and J dropped 2 bases, with 11 bases sitting between them. Per germline, CDR1 SGHAT and CDR2 FQNNGV. The CDR3 here is CASSLYSGAYEQYF. DNA for the CDR3: TGTGCCAGCAGCTTGTATTCAGGTGCCTACGAGCAGTACTTC. Full variable domain (missing parts from reference TRBV11-2 and TRBJ2-7): EAGVAQSPRYKIIEKRQSVAFWCNPISGHATLYWYQQILGQGPKLLIQFQNNGVVDDSQLPKDRFSAERLKGVDSTLKIQPAKLEDSAVYLCASSLYSGAYEQYFGPGTRLTVT.

This clone was seen a single time. The V call is TRBV5-4, the J call TRBJ2-7, with 9 nucleotides matching TRBD1. The germline V gene encodes CDR1 SGHNT and CDR2 YYREEE (reference sequence). V trimming: 3 bases; J trimming: 7 bases; junction bases outside the gene matches: 11. The CDR3 is 15 residues long. CDR3 region: CASSYKTGGGSEQYF. CDR3 sequence (DNA): TGTGCCAGCAGCTATAAGACAGGGGGTGGGTCGGAGCAGTACTTC.

The chain couples TRBV7-9 to TRBJ2-1; tentative D call: TRBD2 (6 bases). Trimming left V 2 bases short and J 4 bases short, with 12 bases between. The CDR3 spans 15 residues. Germline CDR1 and CDR2: SEHNR and FQNEAQ (reference sequence). The CDR3 nucleotides are TGTGCCAGCAGCTTATCGGCGGGAAGATACAATGAGCAGTTCTTC. It codes for CASSLSAGRYNEQFF.

The chain couples TRBV6-5 to TRBJ1-5; 9 bases are shared with TRBD1. V dropped 6 bases and J dropped 6; count of bases not matched to a gene: 6. Germline V gives CDR1 MNHEY, CDR2 SVGAGI. The CDR3 spans 14 residues. CDR3 protein: CASSSTGGSQPQHF. DNA of the CDR3: TGTGCCAGCAGCTCGACAGGGGGGAGTCAGCCCCAGCATTTT.

This chain connects TRBV19 to TRBJ1-5; TRBD1 aligns across 8 bases. Germline V gives CDR1 LNHDA, CDR2 SQIVND (reference sequence). The CDR3 has 16 amino acids. V lost 7 bases to trimming and J lost 2 bases; unmatched junction nucleotides: 10. CDR3 DNA: TGTGCCAGTACCCCTCAGGGGGCCATCGGCAATCAGCCCCAGCATTTT. Translated, it gives CASTPQGAIGNQPQHF.

The chain combines TRBV18 with TRBJ2-1, with TRBD1 matching over 7 bases. CDR3 length: 13 residues. V dropped 4 bases and J dropped 4; count of bases not matched to a gene: 1. Germline V lookup: CDR1 KGHSH, CDR2 LQKENI. This chain's CDR3 is CASSRGQYNEQFF. Here the CDR3 DNA reads TGTGCCAGCTCACGGGGACAGTACAATGAGCAGTTCTTC.

This clone was observed a single time. The genes are TRBV27 and TRBJ2-1, with TRBD1 identical over 8 bases. CDR1 MNHEY and CDR2 SMNVEV come from the germline V gene (reference sequence). The V segment lost 2 bases and the J segment 6 bases; nucleotides outside the gene matches: 6. The CDR3 totals 15 residues. The CDR3 reads CASSLTGGQSNEQFF. For the CDR3, the DNA is TGTGCCAGCAGTTTAACAGGGGGTCAGTCCAATGAGCAGTTCTTC.

V and J are TRBV10-1 and TRBJ1-1, with 7 bases aligning to TRBD1. Germline V lookup: CDR1 WNHNN, CDR2 SYGVQD (reference sequence). Trimming took 2 bases from V and 1 from J; bases not matched to a gene: 1. The CDR3 is 14 amino acids. CDR3 bases: TGCGCCAGCAGTGAGGGGACAGCGAACACTGAAGCTTTCTTT. Amino acid sequence: CASSEGTANTEAFF.

This rearrangement joins TRBV5-5 to TRBJ2-7, with TRBD1 identical over 7 bases. Germline assignment: CDR1 SGHKS and CDR2 YYEKEE (reference sequence). The CDR3 loop spans 14 amino acids. V shed 4 bases, J shed 4 bases, and the junction held 8 bases outside the gene matches. The CDR3 is CASSDRDRVYEQYF. Here the CDR3 DNA reads TGTGCCAGCAGCGACCGGGACAGAGTTTACGAGCAGTACTTC.

The chain links TRBV7-9 to TRBJ1-2; D is unresolved. CDR1 and CDR2 (germline): SEHNR, FQNEAQ (reference sequence). The length of the CDR3 is 15 residues. Trimming cost V 1 base and J 0 bases, with 9 bases left between them. CDR3 in DNA: TGTGCCAGCAGCTTAGGGGGAGCCACTAACTATGGCTACACCTTC. Amino acids: CASSLGGATNYGYTF.

The rearrangement links TRBV30 to TRBJ1-2, with 7 bases that match TRBD1. The germline gives CDR1 GTSNPN, CDR2 SVGIG (reference sequence). Trimming at V came to 7 bases and at J to 8 bases, leaving 7 bases not matched to a gene. The CDR3 is 11 amino acids. As DNA, the CDR3 is TGTGCCTTTGACAGGGTTTGGGGCTACACCTTC. Translated, it gives CAFDRVWGYTF.

The chain is built from TRBV9 and TRBJ1-1, with D perhaps TRBD1 (5 bases). V lost 0 bases and J 4 bases, leaving 13 bases between the germline ends. The germline CDR1 and CDR2 sequences are SGDLS and YYNGEE. This CDR3 spans 15 amino acids. This chain's CDR3 is CASSVEMGQGTEAFF. CDR3 sequence (DNA): TGTGCCAGCAGCGTAGAAATGGGGCAGGGCACTGAAGCTTTCTTT.

The J gene is TRBJ2-1, the V gene TRBV6-2 or TRBV6-3, with a possible D match to TRBD2 (6 bases). Germline CDR1 is MNHEY and CDR2 is SVGEGT. V dropped 0 bases and J dropped 8 bases, with 11 bases sitting between them. The CDR3 length is 14 residues. The CDR3 sequence: CASSYSRAGYEQFF. The CDR3 bases are TGTGCCAGCAGTTACTCGAGAGCGGGCTATGAGCAGTTCTTC.

The chain carries TRBV5-1 and TRBJ1-2; 10 positions match TRBD1. V lost 5 bases to trimming and J lost 4 bases; unmatched junction nucleotides: 20. In germline, CDR1 is SGHRS, CDR2 YFSETQ. The CDR3 runs 19 residues. The CDR3 nucleotides read TGCGCCAGCAGTGCCCGTTCGGGTGCGGGACAGGGGATTGCCTATGGCTACACCTTC. Protein: CASSARSGAGQGIAYGYTF.

The sample holds a few counts of this clone. The V gene is TRBV12-3 or TRBV12-4, the J gene TRBJ1-2; 8 positions match TRBD1. Unmatched junction bases numbered 3, after V lost 6 bases and J lost 3 bases. The CDR3 has 13 amino acids. The CDR3 loop is CASSKDRDYGYTF. The CDR3 DNA follows: TGTGCCAGCAGCAAGGACAGGGACTATGGCTACACCTTC.

The chain carries TRBV12-3 or TRBV12-4 and TRBJ1-2, with unresolved D. The CDR3 is made up of 12 amino acids. V lost 3 bases, J lost 4 bases, and 6 bases lay in between. Here the CDR3 reads CASSFSGYGYTF. The CDR3, as DNA: TGTGCCAGCAGTTTTTCCGGCTATGGCTACACCTTC.

The chain links TRBV9 to TRBJ2-2; 9 nucleotides agree with TRBD2. This CDR3 has 16 amino acids. The germline V gene encodes CDR1 SGDLS and CDR2 YYNGEE. With V trimmed by 1 base and J by 0 bases, 1 base remained unmatched. The CDR3 DNA sequence: TGTGCCAGCAGCGTACTAGCGGGAACGAACACCGGGGAGCTGTTTTTT. This sequence encodes CASSVLAGTNTGELFF.

The DNA of the CDR3 is TGTGCCAGCTCACGGGAGAAAAATGGAAACACCATATATTTT. Protein product: CASSREKNGNTIYF. V gene TRBV18 combines with J gene TRBJ1-3; D uncertain. CDR1 KGHSH and CDR2 LQKENI come from the germline V gene. CDR3 length: 14 amino acids. V was shortened by 4 bases and J by 3 bases, with 10 bases between the two germline ends.

V and J are TRBV5-6 and TRBJ1-3; D gene unclear. Germline V gene sequence: CDR1 SGHDT, CDR2 YYEEEE. V was clipped by 1 base and J by 2 bases, with 7 bases between them. The CDR3 loop spans 14 amino acids. CDR3 protein: CASSLLGAGNTIYF. CDR3 coding DNA: TGTGCCAGCAGCTTGCTAGGTGCTGGAAACACCATATATTTT. Together with reference TRBV5-6 and TRBJ1-3, the CDR3 gives the full variable domain: DAGVTQSPTHLIKTRGQQVTLRCSPKSGHDTVSWYQQALGQGPQFIFQYYEEEERQRGNFPDRFSGHQFPNYSSELNVNALLLGDSALYLCASSLLGAGNTIYFGEGSWLTVV.

The V and J genes are TRBV5-1 and TRBJ1-4, with 7 bases identical to TRBD1. The CDR3 extends over 15 amino acids. J lost 5 bases, V lost 0 bases, and 4 bases had no gene match. Germline V gene lookup returns CDR1 SGHRS and CDR2 YFSETQ. CDR3 in DNA: TGCGCCAGCAGCTTGGAGGGCAGGGGGAATGAAAAACTGTTTTTT. It codes for CASSLEGRGNEKLFF.

In the case of this clone: One end of the junction does not line up with germline, which may come from a read error. The chain links TRBV29-1 to TRBJ2-1, with D tentatively TRBD1 (5 bases). The CDR3 covers 13 residues. CDR1 SQVTM and CDR2 ANQGSEA come from the germline V gene. The CDR3 DNA reads TGCAGCGTTGAACTAGGGGTCTACGATGAGCAGTTCTTC. As protein: CSVELGVYDEQFF.

The chain carries TRBV7-2 and TRBJ2-4; TRBD1 matches at 8 bases. V shed 2 bases and J 9 bases; nucleotides not matched to a gene: 6. Germline CDR1 reads SGHTA; CDR2 reads FQGNSA. This CDR3 has 14 residues. The CDR3 is CASSLQGAGGIQYF. The DNA for the CDR3 is TGTGCCAGCAGCTTACAGGGGGCAGGTGGCATTCAGTACTTC.

A few counts support this clone. The CDR3 sequence is CASSPPWRQGANVLTF. As DNA, the CDR3 is TGTGCCAGCAGCCCCCCGTGGCGTCAGGGAGCCAACGTCCTGACTTTC. The chain couples TRBV3-1 (or the pseudogene TRBV3-2) to TRBJ2-6; D might be TRBD1 (5 bases). Looked up from germline, CDR1 is LGHDT and CDR2 is YNNKEL (reference sequence). The CDR3 runs to 16 residues. The V end was cut by 4 bases, the J end by 7 bases, with 17 bases between.

The rearrangement uses TRBV5-1 and TRBJ2-5, with D tentatively TRBD2 (6 bases). The ends were cut back, 4 bases at V and 5 bases at J, with 24 bases in the middle. This CDR3 spans 17 amino acids. Per germline, CDR1 SGHRS and CDR2 YFSETQ. CDR3 amino acids: CASSPSQGGSGGETQYF. The CDR3 bases are TGCGCCAGCAGCCCTAGTCAGGGTGGTAGCGGAGGGGAGACCCAGTACTTC. The full variable domain, its missing parts supplied by reference TRBV5-1 and TRBJ2-5, is KAGVTQTPRYLIKTRGQQVTLSCSPISGHRSVSWYQQTPGQGLQFLFEYFSETQRNKGNFPGRFSGRQFSNSRSEMNVSTLELGDSALYLCASSPSQGGSGGETQYFGPGTRLLVL.

At least ten counts were recorded for this clone. V and J are TRBV2 and TRBJ1-6; 10 bases are shared with TRBD1. Germline assignment: CDR1 SNHLY and CDR2 FYNNEI. J gave up 7 bases and V 10 bases, and 10 bases lay outside the gene matches. The CDR3 spans 15 residues. CDR3 region: CAINSWGQGNSPLHF. CDR3 in DNA: TGTGCCATCAACAGTTGGGGACAGGGGAATTCACCCCTCCACTTT.

The chain recombines TRBV9 with TRBJ2-5; 7 bases align to TRBD2. Germline lookup yields CDR1 SGDLS and CDR2 YYNGEE. CDR3 length equals 16 residues. The V segment lost 0 bases and the J segment 0 bases; nucleotides outside the gene matches: 5. The CDR3 bases are TGTGCCAGCAGCGTAGGGGACTATCCGTACCAAGAGACCCAGTACTTC. Protein: CASSVGDYPYQETQYF. The whole variable domain, filled in from reference TRBV9 and TRBJ2-5, reads DSGVTQTPKHLITATGQRVTLRCSPRSGDLSVYWYQQSLDQGLQFLIQYYNGEERAKGNILERFSAQQFPDLHSELNLSSLELGDSALYFCASSVGDYPYQETQYFGPGTRLLVL.

A single count supports this clone. This chain uses TRBV30 with TRBJ2-7; TRBD2 agrees at 9 bases. Germline-derived CDR1 and CDR2 are GTSNPN and SVGIG (reference sequence). The CDR3 has 15 residues. Unmatched junction bases numbered 9, after V lost 2 bases and J lost 4 bases. The CDR3 DNA reads TGTGCCTGGAGTCAAAACCTAGCGGGAACGTACGAGCAGTACTTC. This codes for CAWSQNLAGTYEQYF.

This clone was observed a few times. As DNA, the CDR3 is TGTGCCAGTCCTACGGGACAGGGGGCGGGGGAGCAGTACTTC. It is translated as CASPTGQGAGEQYF. The chain has TRBV19 and TRBJ2-7, with 12 bases lining up with TRBD1. The germline V gene has CDR1 LNHDA and CDR2 SQIVND (reference sequence). V gave up 8 bases and J gave up 7 bases; unmatched junction bases: 9. The CDR3 totals 14 residues.